A selection of T cell receptor beta chains follows, all from one sample in a study of cytomegalovirus exposure and HLA in healthy donors. Profiled with immunoSEQ multiplex PCR; TCRdb holds only in-frame clones, not every one. The table includes around 110,000 clones, roughly 80% detected once. The sequencing input was PBMCs. These receptors were taken from a man aged 50-59 years in good health and CMV-seronegative. Both conserved end residues are trimmed from each CDR3. D genes are given only for firm matches. Size is omitted from some rows. Given values are once, few, many or a class for expanded clones.

abundance | v_gene | d_gene | CDR3aa
- | TRBV7-3 | TRBD2 | ASSLGTSGETQY
- | TRBV18 | TRBD1 | ASSPAGTGDEKLF
once | TRBV2 | TRBD2 | ASRTTGGSTDTQY
- | TRBV7-8 | TRBD2 | ASSLGWGGETQY
- | TRBV7-8 | - | ASSLQGVYGYT
- | TRBV6-4 | TRBD1 | ASSVDRVNTGELF
few | TRBV6-1 | - | ASSEAGGNQPQH
- | TRBV28 | - | ASSLPANYGYT
- | TRBV18 | - | ASSPAGQSSGNTIY
- | TRBV7-6 | TRBD2 | ASSSLAGGTDTQY
- | TRBV19 | - | ASSAGQFGSLAKNIQY
- | TRBV6-5 | - | ASRRTAQETQY
- | TRBV7-8 | - | ASSLNSPNTEAF
once | TRBV27 | - | ASSLAASAPQGIQY
- | TRBV19 | TRBD1 | ASSMGTGGQPQH
- | TRBV19 | - | ASSINVAGNTGELF
few | TRBV2 | - | ASSEEWAAYNEQF
- | TRBV2 | - | ASSVFTRVNQPQH
- | TRBV25-1 | - | ASSAPLGEGYT
- | TRBV19 | - | ASSSQANSPLH
- | TRBV7-5 | - | ARSFATGTGLAEAF
once | TRBV5-6 | - | ASSVLWGRNYGYT
once | TRBV30 | TRBD1 | AWRPGTVEAF
- | TRBV5-8 | - | ASSPQYNEQF
- | TRBV19 | - | ASSILGQSWDQPQH
- | TRBV5-1 | - | ASSLGGPRGGSPLH
- | TRBV19 | - | ASSTFNSNQPQH
- | TRBV7-2 | TRBD1 | ASSLGSGGDQPQH
- | TRBV28 | - | ASSFSAGDATSGNTIY
- | TRBV5-1 | TRBD1 | ASSLGQGARGYT
many | TRBV7-2 | TRBD1 | ASSFGYGRGQYEQY
once | TRBV5-1 | TRBD1 | ASHTGAFDEQF
- | TRBV19 | - | ASSIRGFENTEAF
few | TRBV9 | - | ASSVDPLRASPLH
- | TRBV5-4 | - | ASSLGERSYNEQF
once | TRBV6-5 | TRBD1 | ASSLGTDYEQY
- | TRBV11-1 | - | ASSFPGARGYT
- | TRBV29-1 | - | SVQQNTEAF
- | TRBV5-1 | - | ASSLAAESGNTIY
once | TRBV13 | TRBD1 | ASSLMGEQGRRYGYT
once | TRBV7-7 | - | ASSLLEGETQY
- | TRBV6-1 | - | ASSEQRSSGNTIY
- | TRBV18 | - | ASSPVDGNYNEQF
- | TRBV7-9 | - | ASSLYRAGTDTQY
- | TRBV10-2 | TRBD1 | ASDERPGTALYGYT
- | TRBV7-9 | - | ASSFTYRSSGANVLT